This is a list of T cell receptor beta chains from one sample in a study of T cells in Graves' hyperthyroidism and ophthalmopathy. MiXCR was run by TCRdb on the multiplex PCR reads, yielding one entry per CDR3 protein. The sample carries about 96,000 distinct CDR3 sequences, about 51% recorded once. The sample consisted of blood. The receptors were sampled from a woman aged 40 to 50 with Graves' hyperthyroidism. The CDR3 runs from the conserved cysteine through the conserved F or W. Each record gives: CDR3 protein, V gene, CDR3 length.

CASSRGGETQYF | TRBV27 | 12
CSLARSQETQYF | TRBV29-1 | 12
CASRQGDNSPLHF | TRBV10-3 | 13
CASSISLYNSPLHF | TRBV12-3/TRBV12-4 | 14
CASSEEGGGGETIYF | TRBV10-2 | 15
CASSFAGRNTGELFF | TRBV12-3/TRBV12-4 | 15
CSVGGGYTEAFF | TRBV29-1 | 12
CASTGPRVVEAFF | TRBV19 | 13
CAASGEQGDYEQYF | TRBV10-3 | 14
CATSRTRTGANVLTF | TRBV15 | 15
CASSLEPRLLYGYTF | TRBV7-2 | 15
CASSLASSTYGYTF | TRBV7-9 | 14
CSVPGAAQYF | TRBV29-1 | 10
CASSPGQGNSNQPQHF | TRBV2 | 16
CASSLETGNAYGYTF | TRBV7-8 | 15
CSVQGALGYTF | TRBV29-1 | 11
CASSLGGGLFF | TRBV7-9 | 11
CASSQSAGAYKQYF | TRBV7-2 | 14
CSARPGQGPEQYF | TRBV20-1 | 13
CASSELLGTETQYF | TRBV25-1 | 14
CASRHVNSPLHF | TRBV10-3 | 12
CASSFLKGTEKKLFF | TRBV7-9 | 15
CATSRGQGSGYTF | TRBV15 | 13
CASSSRTSGNSYEQYF | TRBV7-8 | 16
CAALSKGSYNSPLHF | TRBV11-2 | 15
CASSSAGSLGYTF | TRBV7-9 | 13
CASSGLAGADYEQYF | TRBV7-9 | 15
CASSVGQGVGTDTQYF | TRBV7-9 | 16